This TCR beta chain stems from a study of PD-1 blockade in classical Hodgkin lymphoma. Whole-study context: Nivolumab 3 mg/kg was given intravenously every 2 weeks.

CDR1 and CDR2 (germline): MDHEN, SYDVKM. V lost 3 bases and J lost 2; bases outside the gene matches: 2. This CDR3 contains 16 residues. There was relapse after autologous stem cell transplantation in every patient, and there was variation in brentuximab vedotin exposure. Patients' outcomes at their best amounted to complete response, partial response or progressive disease. Data came from immunoSEQ multiplex PCR; TCRdb stores just in-frame clones and leaves some out. Of about 90,000 clones in the sample, around 90% were seen once. The sequence derives from a human donor with classical Hodgkin lymphoma. The chain links TRBV28 to TRBJ2-7; 15 bases agree with TRBD2. The specimen was peripheral blood mononuclear cells (PBMCs), collected before the second cycle of nivolumab. The CDR3 DNA reads TGTGCCAGCAGTTTCCGGACTAGCGGGAGGGCCTACGAGCAGTACTTC. This sequence encodes CASSFRTSGRAYEQYF.